Below, 16 T cell receptor beta chains from the same sample are listed, as sequenced in a study of early T cells in non-severe SARS-CoV-2 infection. TCRdb re-called the 5' RACE reads with MiXCR, one entry per CDR3 protein. The sample includes approximately 70,000 distinct CDR3 sequences, 9.5% to 15% seen only once; the top ten take 4% to 5.5%. The specimen was whole blood. These receptors were taken from an adult who was a healthcare worker with PCR-confirmed SARS-CoV-2 infection or an uninfected control (not recorded which).

This clonotype has just a few counts. This chain links TRBV19 with TRBJ1-5, with D unresolved. The germline CDR1 and CDR2 sequences are LNHDA and SQIVND (reference sequence). The CDR3 sequence is 12 residues long. Trimming pared 4 bases from V and 5 bases from J, leaving 6 bases between. The CDR3: CASSKVDQPQHF. CDR3 DNA sequence: TGTGCCAGTAGTAAAGTAGATCAGCCCCAGCATTTT.

The chain employs TRBV19 and TRBJ2-2; weak D call: TRBD2 (7 bases). CDR1 is LNHDA, CDR2 SQIVND, per germline (reference sequence). The CDR3 consists of 16 residues. V gave up 8 bases and J gave up 0 bases, with 16 bases separating them. As DNA, the CDR3 is TGTGCCAGTCCGGGCGCGGGGGCATCGAACACCGGGGAGCTGTTTTTT. Protein: CASPGAGASNTGELFF.

This clonotype was seen repeatedly, ten times or more. The rearrangement joins TRBV6-6 to TRBJ1-6; 8 positions match TRBD1. The trim removed 5 bases at V and 8 bases at J, leaving 8 bases unmatched. The CDR3 spans 15 residues. Germline V gives CDR1 MNHNY, CDR2 SVGAGI (reference sequence). CDR3 DNA sequence: TGTGCCAGCAGTCTTCCCCAGGGGGCTTATTCACCCCTCCACTTT. It translates to CASSLPQGAYSPLHF.

This chain connects TRBV29-1 to TRBJ2-2; the D is unclear. The CDR3 is 13 amino acids. V lost 4 bases to trimming and J lost 0 bases, with 6 bases between them. The germline V gene encodes CDR1 SQVTM and CDR2 ANQGSEA. CDR3 loop: CSVVLTNTGELFF. CDR3 sequence (DNA): TGCAGCGTTGTTTTGACGAACACCGGGGAGCTGTTTTTT.

This clonotype was seen ten or more times. This chain connects TRBV20-1 to TRBJ1-1; a possible D gene is TRBD1 (5 bases). V dropped 0 bases and J dropped 4 bases, with 12 bases sitting between them. In germline, CDR1 is DFQATT, CDR2 SNEGSKA (reference sequence). CDR3 length equals 14 residues. The CDR3 sequence is CSAREGGKGTEAFF. The CDR3 nucleotides are TGCAGTGCTAGAGAGGGGGGTAAGGGCACTGAAGCTTTCTTT.

There are many counts of this clonotype. The V and J genes are TRBV28 and TRBJ1-5; no clear D. Germline CDR1 reads MDHEN; CDR2 reads SYDVKM. This CDR3 has 17 amino acids. The ends were cut back, 4 bases at V and 6 bases at J, with 22 bases in the middle. The CDR3 protein is CASSSPHGPAEGQPQHF. CDR3 bases: TGTGCCAGCAGTTCCCCCCACGGACCCGCCGAGGGTCAGCCCCAGCATTTT.

This clonotype came up many times. This chain links TRBV12-3 or TRBV12-4 with TRBJ1-5; tentative D call: TRBD1 (6 bases). V lost 3 bases and J lost 5, with 14 bases in between. The CDR3 is 15 amino acids. The DNA of the CDR3 is TGTGCCAGCAGTTTCTTCCCAGGGGACGATCAGCCCCAGCATTTT. It yields the protein CASSFFPGDDQPQHF.

This rearrangement joins TRBV12-3 or TRBV12-4 to TRBJ2-7; 8 bases fit TRBD1. The J segment lost 2 bases and the V segment lost 3 bases, leaving 6 bases of the junction unmatched. The CDR3 contains 15 residues. The CDR3 DNA follows: TGTGCCAGCAGTTTTGGAGGGGGACAGGCCTACGAGCAGTACTTC. The encoded protein is CASSFGGGQAYEQYF.

This clonotype showed up many times. The chain recombines TRBV6-6 with TRBJ2-5; 7 bases are shared with TRBD2. Germline CDR1 reads MNHNY; CDR2 reads SVGAGI (reference sequence). V lost 6 bases, J lost 2 bases, and 6 bases stayed unmatched. The CDR3 has 14 amino acids. The CDR3 DNA is TGTGCCAGCAGGAGCGGGGCTCTACAAGAGACCCAGTACTTC. It encodes CASRSGALQETQYF.

A few counts support this clonotype. The CDR3 DNA is TGTGCCAGCAGCCGGGGGAGAGTCACCGGGGAGCTGTTTTTT. Amino acid sequence: CASSRGRVTGELFF. The V and J genes are TRBV7-2 and TRBJ2-2; maybe TRBD2 (6 bases). Trimming took 5 bases from V and 4 from J, leaving 11 bases between them. Germline V gene lookup returns CDR1 SGHTA and CDR2 FQGNSA. This CDR3 has 14 amino acids.

In regard to this clonotype: This may come from a read error, since a much larger clone is one base off. The V gene is TRBV6-2 or TRBV6-3, the J gene TRBJ1-5; 8 bases map to TRBD1. Per the germline V gene, CDR1 is MNHEY and CDR2 is SVGEGT. V lost 6 bases to trimming and J lost 4 bases; unmatched junction nucleotides: 8. This CDR3 is built from 15 residues. The CDR3 is CASRSYQGANQPQHF. The CDR3, as DNA: TGTGCCAGCAGATCCTATCAGGGGGCGAATCAGCCCCAGCATTTT.

This chain joins TRBV15 and TRBJ2-7; D may be TRBD2 (5 bases). V was trimmed by 3 bases and J by 0 bases, leaving 15 bases between them. The CDR3 covers 16 residues. Germline CDR1 and CDR2: LNHNV and YYDKDF (reference sequence). The CDR3 coding sequence is TGTGCCACCAGCAGTACGGGAAGTACCTTCTCCTACGAGCAGTACTTC. This codes for CATSSTGSTFSYEQYF.

The chain couples TRBV20-1 to TRBJ1-5; D unresolved. CDR1 is DFQATT, CDR2 SNEGSKA, per germline (reference sequence). CDR3 length: 11 amino acids. V shed 6 bases and J shed 2 bases, with 5 bases lying between them. This CDR3 is CSAFCNQPQHF. CDR3 sequence (DNA): TGCAGTGCCTTTTGCAATCAGCCCCAGCATTTT.

This clonotype was observed at least ten times. The chain joins TRBV7-9 to TRBJ2-5; 7 bases map to TRBD2. The CDR3 length is 14 residues. The germline V gene encodes CDR1 SEHNR and CDR2 FQNEAQ (reference sequence). The ends lost 2 bases at V and 5 bases at J; junction bases unmatched: 5. The DNA of the CDR3 is TGTGCCAGCAGCTTACCAGGGAGGGCGGAGACCCAGTACTTC. Its translation is CASSLPGRAETQYF.

The chain combines TRBV11-3 with TRBJ1-1; possible D gene TRBD1, 6 bases. V gave up 3 bases and J gave up 0 bases, with 8 bases separating them. The CDR3 is made up of 14 amino acids. CDR1 SGHNT and CDR2 YENEEA come from the germline V gene. The CDR3 spells CASSFRGVNTEAFF. As DNA, the CDR3 is TGTGCCAGCAGCTTCAGGGGAGTGAACACTGAAGCTTTCTTT.

The rearrangement links TRBV29-1 to TRBJ2-1; D gene unclear. Trimming shortened V by 4 bases and J by 7 bases, and 5 bases separated the two germline ends. The germline gives CDR1 SQVTM, CDR2 ANQGSEA. The CDR3 runs to 10 residues. The CDR3 region has the DNA TGCAGCGTTGGAGTTAATGAGCAGTTCTTC. It is translated as CSVGVNEQFF.